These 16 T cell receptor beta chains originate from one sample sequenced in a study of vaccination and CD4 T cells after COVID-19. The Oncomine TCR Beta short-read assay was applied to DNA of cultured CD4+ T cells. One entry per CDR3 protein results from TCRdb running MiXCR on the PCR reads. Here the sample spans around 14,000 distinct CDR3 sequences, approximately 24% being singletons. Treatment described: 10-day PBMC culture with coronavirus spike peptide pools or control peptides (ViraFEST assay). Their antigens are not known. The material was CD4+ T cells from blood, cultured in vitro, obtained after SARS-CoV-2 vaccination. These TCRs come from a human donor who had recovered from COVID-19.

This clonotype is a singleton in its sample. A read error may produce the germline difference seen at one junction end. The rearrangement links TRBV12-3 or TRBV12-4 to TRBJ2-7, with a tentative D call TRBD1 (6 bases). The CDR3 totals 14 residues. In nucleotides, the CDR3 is TGTGCCAGCAGTCTGACAGGCTTCTCCTACGGGCAGTACTTC. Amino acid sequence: CASSLTGFSYGQYF.

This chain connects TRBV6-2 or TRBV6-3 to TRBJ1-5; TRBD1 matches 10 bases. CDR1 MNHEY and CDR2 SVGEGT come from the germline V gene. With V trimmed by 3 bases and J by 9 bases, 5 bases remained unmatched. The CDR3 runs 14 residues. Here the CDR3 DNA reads TGTGCCAGCAGTTATGGGGGACAGGGGCGGCCCCAGCATTTT. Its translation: CASSYGGQGRPQHF.

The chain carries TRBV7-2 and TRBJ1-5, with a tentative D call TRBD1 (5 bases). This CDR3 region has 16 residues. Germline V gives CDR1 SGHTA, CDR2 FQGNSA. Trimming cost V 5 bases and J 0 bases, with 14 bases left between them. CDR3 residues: CASSKGQTYSNQPQHF. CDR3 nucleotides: TGTGCCAGCAGCAAAGGACAAACTTATAGCAATCAGCCCCAGCATTTT.

The CDR3 DNA follows: TGTGCCTGGAGTGTTAAGGACCCCACCGGGGAGCTGTTTTTT. Translated: CAWSVKDPTGELFF. This rearrangement joins TRBV30 to TRBJ2-2; no firm D call. The CDR3 length is 14 residues. V lost 0 bases to trimming and J lost 4 bases, with 9 bases between them. Germline V gene data show CDR1 as GTSNPN and CDR2 as SVGIG (reference sequence). Looking up the rest from reference TRBV30 and TRBJ2-2 gives the full variable domain: SQTIHQWPATLVQPVGSPLSLECTVEGTSNPNLYWYRQAAGRGLQLLFYSVGIGQISSEVPQNLSASRPQDRQFILSSKKLLLSDSGFYLCAWSVKDPTGELFFGEGSRLTVL.

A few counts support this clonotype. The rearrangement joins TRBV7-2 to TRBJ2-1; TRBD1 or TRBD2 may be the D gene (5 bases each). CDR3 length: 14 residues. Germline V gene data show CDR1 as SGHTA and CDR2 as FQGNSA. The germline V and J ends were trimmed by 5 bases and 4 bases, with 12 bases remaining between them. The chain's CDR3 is CASSPRGVYNEQFF. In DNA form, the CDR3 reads TGTGCCAGCAGCCCGAGGGGAGTGTACAATGAGCAGTTCTTC.

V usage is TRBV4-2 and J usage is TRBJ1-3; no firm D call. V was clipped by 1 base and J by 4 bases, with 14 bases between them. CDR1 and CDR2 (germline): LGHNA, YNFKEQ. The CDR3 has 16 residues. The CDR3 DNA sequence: TGTGCCAGCAGCCAAGTGGTGGCTAGTAGGGGAAACACCATATATTTT. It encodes CASSQVVASRGNTIYF.

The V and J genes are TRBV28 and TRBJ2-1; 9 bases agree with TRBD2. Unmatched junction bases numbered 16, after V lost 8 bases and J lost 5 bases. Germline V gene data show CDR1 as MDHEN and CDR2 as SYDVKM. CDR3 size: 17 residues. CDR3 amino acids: CASPPSGGSGFNNEQFF. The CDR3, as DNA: TGTGCCAGCCCACCAAGCGGGGGGAGCGGGTTCAACAATGAGCAGTTCTTC.

Here the CDR3 reads CASRQGGTGGNEQFF. The CDR3 coding sequence is TGTGCCAGCAGGCAGGGCGGGACAGGGGGCAATGAGCAGTTCTTC. The chain couples TRBV6-2 or TRBV6-3 to TRBJ2-1; 11 nucleotides match TRBD1. From germline, CDR1 is MNHEY and CDR2 SVGEGT. The ends lost 6 bases at V and 6 bases at J; junction bases unmatched: 7. The CDR3 loop spans 15 amino acids.

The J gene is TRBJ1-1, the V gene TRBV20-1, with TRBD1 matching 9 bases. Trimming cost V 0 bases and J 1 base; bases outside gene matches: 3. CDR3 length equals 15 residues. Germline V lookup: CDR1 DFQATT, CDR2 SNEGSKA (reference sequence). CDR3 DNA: TGCAGTGCTAGAGATACAGGGGGCAAGAACACTGAAGCTTTCTTT. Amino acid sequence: CSARDTGGKNTEAFF.

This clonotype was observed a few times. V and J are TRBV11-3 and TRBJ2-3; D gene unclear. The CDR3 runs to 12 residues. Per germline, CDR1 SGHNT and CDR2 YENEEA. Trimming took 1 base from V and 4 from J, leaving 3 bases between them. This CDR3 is CASSLASDTQYF. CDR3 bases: TGTGCCAGCAGCTTAGCATCAGATACGCAGTATTTT.

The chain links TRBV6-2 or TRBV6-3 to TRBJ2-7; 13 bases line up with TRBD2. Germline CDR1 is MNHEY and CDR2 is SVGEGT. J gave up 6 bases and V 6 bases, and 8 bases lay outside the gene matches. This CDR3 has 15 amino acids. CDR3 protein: CASSLAGTSGIEQYF. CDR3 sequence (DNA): TGTGCCAGCAGCCTCGCCGGGACTAGCGGGATCGAGCAGTACTTC.

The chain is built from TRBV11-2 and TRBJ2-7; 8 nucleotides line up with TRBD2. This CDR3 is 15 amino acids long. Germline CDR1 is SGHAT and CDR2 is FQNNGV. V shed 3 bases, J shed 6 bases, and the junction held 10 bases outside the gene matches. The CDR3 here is CASSLARAGVREQYF. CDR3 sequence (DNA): TGTGCCAGCAGCTTGGCTAGAGCGGGAGTGCGCGAGCAGTACTTC.

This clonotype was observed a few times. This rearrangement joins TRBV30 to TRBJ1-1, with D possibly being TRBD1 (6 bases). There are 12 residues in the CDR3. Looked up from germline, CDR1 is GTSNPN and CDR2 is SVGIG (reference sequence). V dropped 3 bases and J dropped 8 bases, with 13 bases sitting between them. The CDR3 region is CAWRMGRGEAFF. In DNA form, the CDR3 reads TGTGCCTGGAGGATGGGCAGGGGAGAAGCTTTCTTT.

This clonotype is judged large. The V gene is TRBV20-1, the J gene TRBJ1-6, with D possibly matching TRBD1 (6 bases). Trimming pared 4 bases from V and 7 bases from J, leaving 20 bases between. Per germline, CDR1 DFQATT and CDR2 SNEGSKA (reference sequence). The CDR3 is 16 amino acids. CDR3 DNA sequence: TGCAGTGCTACCCTTCGGTTGGGGGGGGGCAATTCACCCCTCCACTTT. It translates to CSATLRLGGGNSPLHF.

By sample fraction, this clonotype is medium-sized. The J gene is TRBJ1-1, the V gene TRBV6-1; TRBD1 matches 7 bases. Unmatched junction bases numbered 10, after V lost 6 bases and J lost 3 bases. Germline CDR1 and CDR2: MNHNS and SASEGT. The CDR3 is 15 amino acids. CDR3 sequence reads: CASSHGATGYTEAFF. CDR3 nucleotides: TGTGCCAGCAGCCACGGGGCGACAGGGTACACTGAAGCTTTCTTT.

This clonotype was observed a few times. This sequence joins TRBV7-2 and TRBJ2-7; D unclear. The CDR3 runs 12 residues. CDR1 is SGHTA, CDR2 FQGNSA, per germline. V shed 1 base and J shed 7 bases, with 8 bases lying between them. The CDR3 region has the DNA TGTGCCAGCAGCTTAGTTGGTATTGAGCAGTACTTC. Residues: CASSLVGIEQYF.